A selection of T cell receptor beta chains follows, all from one sample in a study of OX40 agonist ivuxolimab in advanced cancers. Some clones are missing from TCRdb's copy, which holds only in-frame ones; the method was immunoSEQ multiplex PCR. The sample yields about 82,000 clones, around four fifths seen once. This sample comprised CD4+ or CD8+ T cells sorted from blood, obtained in a trial of the OX40 agonist ivuxolimab. These receptors were collected from an adult with an advanced solid tumor such as melanoma, head and neck, liver or kidney cancer. The CDR3 runs from the conserved cysteine through the conserved F or W. The D gene is left open where the match is weak. Size values are once, few and many counts, or a class for expanded clones, and some rows have none.

cdr3_nt: TGTGCCAGCTCGGATGTACAGGGGAAGGGCACTGAAGCTTTCTTT; cdr3_aa: CASSDVQGKGTEAFF; d_call: TRBD1; j_call: TRBJ1-1; v_call: TRBV18; clone_size: NA
cdr3_nt: TGTGCCTGGAGTTCTCCACCCAACGAGAAAAAACTGTTTTTT; cdr3_aa: CAWSSPPNEKKLFF; d_call: NA; j_call: TRBJ1-4; v_call: TRBV30; clone_size: NA
cdr3_nt: TGTGCCAGCAGCTTAGCGGGACAGGGTTATGAAAAACTGTTTTTT; cdr3_aa: CASSLAGQGYEKLFF; d_call: TRBD1; j_call: TRBJ1-4; v_call: TRBV7-9; clone_size: NA
cdr3_nt: TGTGCCAGCTCGCCCCAGGGGGCAACTAATGAAAAACTGTTTTTT; cdr3_aa: CASSPQGATNEKLFF; d_call: TRBD1; j_call: TRBJ1-4; v_call: TRBV18; clone_size: NA
cdr3_nt: TGCAGCGTCGCCGGGACAAACAATCAGCCCCAGCATTTT; cdr3_aa: CSVAGTNNQPQHF; d_call: NA; j_call: TRBJ1-5; v_call: TRBV29-1; clone_size: NA
cdr3_nt: TGCGCCAGCAGCCAAGATACGGGGTACGGCAATCAGCCCCAGCATTTT; cdr3_aa: CASSQDTGYGNQPQHF; d_call: NA; j_call: TRBJ1-5; v_call: TRBV4-1; clone_size: NA
cdr3_nt: TGTGCCAGCAGACCAGGGGGCCGGACTAATGAAAAACTGTTTTTT; cdr3_aa: CASRPGGRTNEKLFF; d_call: TRBD1; j_call: TRBJ1-4; v_call: TRBV6-5; clone_size: NA
cdr3_nt: TGTGCCAGCAGCTCCGCCGAAGCAGGGATGAACTATGGCTACACCTTC; cdr3_aa: CASSSAEAGMNYGYTF; d_call: NA; j_call: TRBJ1-2; v_call: TRBV6-6; clone_size: NA
cdr3_nt: TGTGCCACCAGCAGAGATTATCCGAGGCGGGGGATGAACACTGAAGCTTTCTTT; cdr3_aa: CATSRDYPRRGMNTEAFF; d_call: NA; j_call: TRBJ1-1; v_call: TRBV15; clone_size: once
cdr3_nt: TGTGCCAGCAGATCGGTAGCCAAAAACATTCAGTACTTC; cdr3_aa: CASRSVAKNIQYF; d_call: NA; j_call: TRBJ2-4; v_call: TRBV5-6; clone_size: NA
cdr3_nt: TGTGCCAGCAGCCTGTCGACAGGGCTTTCCTACGAGCAGTACTTC; cdr3_aa: CASSLSTGLSYEQYF; d_call: TRBD1; j_call: TRBJ2-7; v_call: TRBV7-2; clone_size: NA
cdr3_nt: TGTGCCAGTAGTATAGGGGGCGTACGCTCCTACGAGCAGTACTTC; cdr3_aa: CASSIGGVRSYEQYF; d_call: NA; j_call: TRBJ2-7; v_call: TRBV19; clone_size: NA
cdr3_nt: TGCGCCAGCAGCCCGACAGGGAACACTGAAGCTTTCTTT; cdr3_aa: CASSPTGNTEAFF; d_call: NA; j_call: TRBJ1-1; v_call: TRBV5-1; clone_size: NA
cdr3_nt: TGTGCCAGTAGTCCCAGGGACAACAACAATCAGCCCCAGCATTTT; cdr3_aa: CASSPRDNNNQPQHF; d_call: NA; j_call: TRBJ1-5; v_call: TRBV19; clone_size: NA
cdr3_nt: TGCGCCAGCAGCTTTCGGACTAGCGGGGGCAAGCAAGAGACCCAGTACTTC; cdr3_aa: CASSFRTSGGKQETQYF; d_call: TRBD2; j_call: TRBJ2-5; v_call: TRBV5-1; clone_size: NA
cdr3_nt: TGTGCCAGCAGGTGGGGACAAACCAACGAGCAGTACTTC; cdr3_aa: CASRWGQTNEQYF; d_call: NA; j_call: TRBJ2-7; v_call: TRBV6-5; clone_size: NA
cdr3_nt: TGTGCCAGCAGCCAAGATTTTAGGGCCTCAAGACCACCCCTCCACTTT; cdr3_aa: CASSQDFRASRPPLHF; d_call: NA; j_call: TRBJ1-6; v_call: TRBV14; clone_size: NA
cdr3_nt: TGTGCCAGCAGTCCAGCCCCCGGGACAGCGCTTCGCGAGCAGTACTTC; cdr3_aa: CASSPAPGTALREQYF; d_call: TRBD1; j_call: TRBJ2-7; v_call: TRBV5-8; clone_size: NA
cdr3_nt: TGCGCCAGCAGCCAAGGACAGGGATACTACGAGCAGTACTTC; cdr3_aa: CASSQGQGYYEQYF; d_call: TRBD1; j_call: TRBJ2-7; v_call: TRBV5-1; clone_size: few
cdr3_nt: TGTGCCAGCAGCTTAGTTAGCCGCTTGGCCTTCAACACCGGGGAGCTGTTTTTT; cdr3_aa: CASSLVSRLAFNTGELFF; d_call: NA; j_call: TRBJ2-2; v_call: TRBV7-9; clone_size: NA
cdr3_nt: TGTGCCAGAAGCCCCGGACCGACAATAACCTATGGCTACACCTTC; cdr3_aa: CARSPGPTITYGYTF; d_call: NA; j_call: TRBJ1-2; v_call: TRBV5-3; clone_size: NA
cdr3_nt: TGTGCCAGCAGCTCCGGGACCGTTAGTAATTCACCCCTCCACTTT; cdr3_aa: CASSSGTVSNSPLHF; d_call: NA; j_call: TRBJ1-6; v_call: TRBV7-8; clone_size: NA
cdr3_nt: TGTGCCAGCAGCTTATCCGGGACAGGGGTGTACGAGCAGTACTTC; cdr3_aa: CASSLSGTGVYEQYF; d_call: TRBD1; j_call: TRBJ2-7; v_call: TRBV5-8; clone_size: NA
cdr3_nt: TGTGCCCCGACGGGGGACTATGGCTACACCTTC; cdr3_aa: CAPTGDYGYTF; d_call: NA; j_call: TRBJ1-2; v_call: TRBV30; clone_size: NA
cdr3_nt: TGTGCCAGCAGCTTCGGGACGCCTAAAGACAACACCATATATTTT; cdr3_aa: CASSFGTPKDNTIYF; d_call: NA; j_call: TRBJ1-3; v_call: TRBV5-4; clone_size: NA
cdr3_nt: TGTGCTAGCAGCTCGAGACTAGCGGGGTCTGGAGAGACCCAGTACTTC; cdr3_aa: CASSSRLAGSGETQYF; d_call: TRBD2; j_call: TRBJ2-5; v_call: TRBV7-7; clone_size: NA
cdr3_nt: TGTGCCAGCACCCAGTTTGGGGCTACTGAAGCTTTCTTT; cdr3_aa: CASTQFGATEAFF; d_call: NA; j_call: TRBJ1-1; v_call: TRBV6-5; clone_size: NA
cdr3_nt: TGTGCCAGCAGGGGGGATTGGGGCACGAATACGCAGTATTTT; cdr3_aa: CASRGDWGTNTQYF; d_call: NA; j_call: TRBJ2-3; v_call: TRBV2; clone_size: NA
cdr3_nt: TGCAGCGTTGAAGTAGGGGGAAGGGGTGAAAAACTGTTTTTT; cdr3_aa: CSVEVGGRGEKLFF; d_call: NA; j_call: TRBJ1-4; v_call: TRBV29-1; clone_size: NA
cdr3_nt: TGTGCCAGCAGGAAACAGCCCCCTTCACCCCTCCACTTT; cdr3_aa: CASRKQPPSPLHF; d_call: NA; j_call: TRBJ1-6; v_call: TRBV7-2; clone_size: few
cdr3_nt: TGTGCCAGCAGTGAAGGGGCGAACACTGAAGCTTTCTTT; cdr3_aa: CASSEGANTEAFF; d_call: NA; j_call: TRBJ1-1; v_call: TRBV2; clone_size: NA
cdr3_nt: TGTGCCACCAGCAGAGATCCGCGGCCGGGCGGGGGAAACACCATATATTTT; cdr3_aa: CATSRDPRPGGGNTIYF; d_call: NA; j_call: TRBJ1-3; v_call: TRBV15; clone_size: NA
cdr3_nt: TGTGCCAGCAGTTCCTGGACATTGAACACTGAAGCTTTCTTT; cdr3_aa: CASSSWTLNTEAFF; d_call: NA; j_call: TRBJ1-1; v_call: TRBV27; clone_size: NA